This T cell receptor (beta chain) appears in the sequencing data of a study of CD8 T cells in ankylosing spondylitis (dated by TCRdb to about 2017). In terms of the full investigation: The study profiled T cell receptor beta repertoires in healthy donors and ankylosing spondylitis patients to find disease-linked TCR variants. Peripheral blood samples were taken, and synovial fluid was additionally collected from ankylosing spondylitis patients. The whole study cohort included some 100 healthy donors and over 20 ankylosing spondylitis patients. The research as a whole found: The disease-linked clones had a CD8+ phenotype and were found at relatively low frequencies in peripheral blood. A TCR beta motif made up of several highly homologous amino acid variants appeared to be characteristic of blood from ankylosing spondylitis patients. The disease-linked clones were reported as significantly enriched in matched synovial fluid samples from ankylosing spondylitis patients. Some motif variants were previously reported in synovial fluid and blood of reactive arthritis patients, suggesting common disease-initiation mechanisms.

Sequencing was carried out with an Illumina HiSeq 2500. Quantitative 5'-RACE with molecular barcodes was the method used to prepare the TCR beta libraries. The paper's processing steps were these. A new computational method, built on a probabilistic model of VDJ rearrangement, was used to identify disease-linked TCR variants. TCRdb reanalyzed the raw reads on its own, using fastp at Q25 for trimming and MiXCR for clone calling, and kept in-frame beta chains. CDR3 protein sequences are deduplicated, and each keeps its most common genes and DNA. TCRdb, not the original authors, processed these V and J calls. The sample table lists more than 150,000 distinct CDR3 sequences, around 13% of them with a count of one. The ten largest account for 15% to 20% of the sample. This clonotype appeared many times. This receptor's antigen is unknown. Base qualities are not provided; no much larger clone lies one nucleotide away.

The sequence was obtained from a male donor with ankylosing spondylitis or in good health (not recorded which). Material: blood, either unsorted or a sorted T cell fraction (not recorded which).

The CDR3 loop reads CASSLGAGVRNEQFF. The nucleotide sequence is TGCGCCAGCAGCTTGGGAGCGGGAGTGAGGAATGAGCAGTTCTTC. This chain joins TRBV5-1 to TRBJ2-1; 8 junctional bases match TRBD2. As encoded in the germline V gene, CDR1 is SGHRS while CDR2 is YFSETQ. V lost 0 bases and J lost 7 bases, and the count of bases not matched to a germline gene is 6. The CDR3, from cysteine to phenylalanine, totals 15 residues. The DNA shown is the 45-base CDR3, in frame from base 1.